This T cell receptor beta chain came from a study of molecular identifiers for immune sequencing clone quantification. Study in general: Naive CD8 cell RNA, from roughly 20,000 or 100,000 cells, was split five ways in replicates, with four sequenced.

Study conclusions and caveats: Clones carrying above 20 RNA copies accounted for over 98% of effector molecules, under 1% in naive cells. Shared barcodes on identical TCR molecules could underestimate the sizes of highly expanded clones.

The bulk TCR libraries were made with methods described before and with listed TCR primers. Each CDR3 protein is one row after TCRdb ran MiXCR on the PCR reads. Of over 550,000 distinct CDR3 sequences in the sample, about 25% were seen once. In its sample, this clonotype was seen many times. Its antigen remains unknown. This TCR was recovered from a human donor in good health. Some libraries in this study had Jurkat cell RNA spiked in. Sequences were obtained from naive CD8+ T cells from blood, with Jurkat cell RNA spiked in. Subset reported: FACS-sorted CD8+CD4-CCR7+CD45RA+ naive T cells.

CDR3 residues: CSARTSGSSGYEQYF. CDR3 coding DNA: TGCAGTGCTCGGACTAGCGGCTCAAGTGGCTACGAGCAGTACTTC. The chain has TRBV20-1 and TRBJ2-7; 10 bases agree with TRBD2. Germline-derived CDR1 and CDR2 are DFQATT and SNEGSKA (reference sequence). The CDR3 has 15 amino acids. V lost 5 bases and J lost 3; bases outside the gene matches: 10.